This T cell receptor (beta chain) was retrieved from a study of regulatory T cells in long-lasting Graves disease. Documented time point: persistent/refractory GD, antithyroid drugs over 5 years with positive TRAb. Construction of the TCR library relied on RNA isolated from PBMCs. Germline V gene data show CDR1 as SGHNT and CDR2 as YENEEA. The ends were cut back, 5 bases at V and 4 bases at J, with 17 bases in the middle. This CDR3 comprises 16 residues. This clonotype was seen repeatedly, ten times or more. Its antigen remains unidentified. Study-level findings and limits: The analysis examined peripheral blood only and excluded thyroid tissue.

Library construction for TCR beta used iRepertoire HTBI primers and Arm-PCR of CDR3 regions. TCRdb reprocessed the multiplex PCR reads via MiXCR and lists one record per CDR3 protein. The profile shows about 460,000 distinct CDR3 sequences, about 20% of them singletons. This sequence joins TRBV11-3 and TRBJ2-2; D perhaps matches TRBD1 (6 bases). The TCR was taken from a female donor with Graves disease. Sequences were derived from peripheral blood mononuclear cells (PBMCs), sampled when the disease was refractory, from a patient treated with antithyroid drugs. This CDR3 reads CASSTRTAMGTGELFF. The CDR3, as DNA: TGTGCCAGCAGCACTCGGACAGCAATGGGCACCGGGGAGCTGTTTTTT. Looking up the rest from reference TRBV11-3 and TRBJ2-2 gives the full variable domain: EAGVVQSPRYKIIEKKQPVAFWCNPISGHNTLYWYLQNLGQGPELLIRYENEEAVDDSQLPKDRFSAERLKGVDSTLKIQPAELGDSAVYLCASSTRTAMGTGELFFGEGSRLTVL.